The rows below give T cell receptor beta chains drawn from one sample of a study of T cell changes during pregnancy in multiple sclerosis. Libraries were prepared by immunoSEQ multiplex PCR; TCRdb keeps only in-frame clonotypes and omits some of them. The table has under 90,000 clones, 90% to 95% seen once. Specimen: peripheral blood, collected in the second trimester of pregnancy. The receptors originated from a female donor in good health, enrolled as a control in a pregnancy study. CDR3s include the opening cysteine and the closing phenylalanine or tryptophan. D genes are given only for firm matches.

>NA|TRBJ1-2|TRBV12-5
CASGIGDYGYTF
>NA|TRBJ2-7|TRBV10-3
CAISVADAKGHSYEQYF
>TRBD2|TRBJ2-2|TRBV28
CASSFFPRLAGGLSTGELFF
>NA|TRBJ2-7|TRBV4-2
CASSQGSGSLSYEQYF
>TRBD1|TRBJ1-1|TRBV5-1
CASSVLGQGMTLNTEAFF
>NA|TRBJ2-7|TRBV27
CASSFTVLSGANEQYF
>NA|TRBJ1-2|TRBV28
CASKPSGGWGYTF
>TRBD2|TRBJ2-1|TRBV30
CAWMGGRLREQFF
>NA|TRBJ1-4|TRBV19
CASSWEGQRNEKLFF
>TRBD1|TRBJ2-2|TRBV4-1
CASSQFSGTGNTGELFF
>NA|TRBJ1-4|TRBV27
CASSLSLTATNEKLFF
>NA|TRBJ1-1|TRBV9
CASSGSRTEAFF
>TRBD2|TRBJ2-7|TRBV7-2
CASSLGPGGAGGPAEQYF
>TRBD1|TRBJ2-1|TRBV6-6
CASSYVQDRVGEQFF